The 5 T cell receptor beta chains presented below share a single source sample, sequenced in a study of beta chain features in type 1 diabetes. General study results and limits: TCRB CDR3s were moderately but significantly shorter in Type 1 diabetes patients in all four CD4+ subsets.

These TCRs' antigens remain unknown. The study reverse transcribed the entire isolated RNA, so it sequenced expressed TCRB transcripts. TCRdb's table, derived via immunoSEQ multiplex PCR, lists solely in-frame clones and lacks some. The table records 300,000 to 350,000 clones, approximately 13% of them present only once. Sequenced sample: naive CD4+ T cells from blood. Receptors originate from a woman aged 18-29 years with type 1 diabetes.

J is TRBJ1-2 and V is TRBV19, with D perhaps TRBD1 (6 bases). V was trimmed by 9 bases and J by 2 bases, leaving 16 bases between them. This CDR3 spans 14 amino acids. CDR1 is LNHDA, CDR2 SQIVND, per germline (reference sequence). The CDR3 coding sequence is TGTGCCAGCAGGCAGGGGCGACAGAACTATGGCTACACCTTC. Translating gives CASRQGRQNYGYTF.

This clone was seen repeatedly, ten times or more. The rearrangement uses TRBV19 and TRBJ2-3; D gene ambiguous. Between the trimmed V and J ends, which lost 6 bases and 2 bases, there was a span of 3 bases. The CDR3 loop spans 11 amino acids. From germline, CDR1 is LNHDA and CDR2 SQIVND (reference sequence). The CDR3 sequence: CASSNTDTQYF. The CDR3 coding sequence is TGTGCCAGTAGCAACACAGATACGCAGTATTTT.

V and J are TRBV7-2 and TRBJ2-7, with D possibly matching TRBD2 (6 bases). The CDR3 extends over 14 amino acids. Trimming removed 6 bases from V and 2 bases from J, with 14 bases in between. CDR1 is SGHTA and CDR2 is FQGNSA in the germline V gene. This CDR3 is CASSARGGTYEQYV. The CDR3 region has the DNA TGTGCCAGCAGTGCGAGGGGCGGGACCTACGAGCAGTACGTC.

This clone was counted between two and nine times. J is TRBJ1-1 and V is TRBV5-1; TRBD1 aligns across 7 bases. With 3 bases clipped from V and 3 bases from J, the junction kept 8 bases outside the gene matches. The CDR3 runs to 15 residues. Germline CDR1 reads SGHRS; CDR2 reads YFSETQ. This CDR3 reads CASSSYRGEDTEAFF. CDR3 coding DNA: TGCGCCAGCAGCTCTTACAGGGGTGAGGACACTGAAGCTTTCTTT.

The gene calls are TRBV5-1 and TRBJ2-7; 10 positions match TRBD1. The V gene end was trimmed by 0 bases and the J gene end by 6 bases; junction bases not matched to a gene: 0. This CDR3 has 13 residues. Germline assignment: CDR1 SGHRS and CDR2 YFSETQ. CDR3 DNA: TGCGCCAGCAGCTTGGGGGACAGGGGCGAGCAGTACTTC. It is translated as CASSLGDRGEQYF.